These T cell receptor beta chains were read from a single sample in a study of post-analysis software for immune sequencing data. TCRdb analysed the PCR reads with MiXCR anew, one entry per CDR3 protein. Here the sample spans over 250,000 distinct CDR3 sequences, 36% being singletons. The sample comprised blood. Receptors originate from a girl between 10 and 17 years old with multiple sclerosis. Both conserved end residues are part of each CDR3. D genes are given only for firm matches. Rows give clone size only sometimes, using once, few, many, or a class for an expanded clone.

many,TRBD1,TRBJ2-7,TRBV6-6,TGTGCCAGCAGTTACGGGACAGGGAGCACCTCCTACGAGCAGTACTTC,CASSYGTGSTSYEQYF
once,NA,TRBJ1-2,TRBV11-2,TGTGCCAGCAGCCCGGCGGATCGAACTAACTATGGCTACACCTTC,CASSPADRTNYGYTF
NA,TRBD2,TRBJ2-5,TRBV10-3,TGTGCCATCAGTGGCCAACTAGCGGGAATCCAAGAGACCCAGTACTTC,CAISGQLAGIQETQYF
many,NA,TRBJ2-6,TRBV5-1,TGCGCCAGCAGCTTGGACTCTGGGGCCAACGTCCTGACTTTC,CASSLDSGANVLTF
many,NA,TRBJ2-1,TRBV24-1,TGTGCCACCAGTGATAGGGGGGGCCCTTACAATGAGCAGTTCTTC,CATSDRGGPYNEQFF
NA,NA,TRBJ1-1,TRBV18,TGTGCCAGCTCGCCGGGACTCCCGGGAACTGAAGCTTTCTTT,CASSPGLPGTEAFF
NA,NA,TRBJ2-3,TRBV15,TGTGCCACCAGCAGAGATCAAGGGGGCACAGATACGCAGTATTTT,CATSRDQGGTDTQYF
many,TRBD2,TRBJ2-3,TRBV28,TGTGCCAGCAGTTTGACCCTGGCTAGCGGTTTCACAGATACGCAGTATTTT,CASSLTLASGFTDTQYF
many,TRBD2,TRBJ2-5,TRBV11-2,TGTGCCAGCAGCCCGGCGGGGACTAGCGCCAAAGAGACCCAGTACTTC,CASSPAGTSAKETQYF
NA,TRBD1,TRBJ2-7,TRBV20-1,TGCAGTGCTAGAGCCAAAATGGGACAGGGATGGCTTAGCTCCTACGAGCAGTACTTC,CSARAKMGQGWLSSYEQYF
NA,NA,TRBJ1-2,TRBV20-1,TGCAGTGCTAGAGCCGGGAGGGAGGGTGGTGGCTGCACCTTC,CSARAGREGGGCTF
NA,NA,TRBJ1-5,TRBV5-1,TGCGCCAGCAGCTTGGCCCCCCCCAATCAGCCCCAGCATTTT,CASSLAPPNQPQHF
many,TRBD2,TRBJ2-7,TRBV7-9,TGTGCCAGCAGCCGGGAGGGAGGGAAGTCCTACGAGCAGTACTTC,CASSREGGKSYEQYF
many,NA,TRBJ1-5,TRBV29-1,TGCAGCCCCCAACTGTCAGGGAGGGACCAGCCCCAGCATTTT,CSPQLSGRDQPQHF
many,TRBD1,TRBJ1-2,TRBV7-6,TGTGCCAGCAGCTTAAGGGACAGGGGCGGCTATGGCTACACCTTC,CASSLRDRGGYGYTF
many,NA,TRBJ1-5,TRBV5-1,TGCGCCAGCAAGGCCGGGCTCGGCAATCAGCCCCAGCATTTT,CASKAGLGNQPQHF
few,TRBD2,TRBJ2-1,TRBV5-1,TGCGCCAGCAGCTTGGGGACTAGCGGCCCGTACAATGAGCAGTTCTTC,CASSLGTSGPYNEQFF
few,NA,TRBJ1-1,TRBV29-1,TGCAGCGCCGTCGTAAGTGTTCGCACTGAAGCTTTCTTT,CSAVVSVRTEAFF
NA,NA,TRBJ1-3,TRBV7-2,TGTGCCAGCAGCCCCCCGGGGGGAGGAGGAAACACCATATATTTT,CASSPPGGGGNTIYF
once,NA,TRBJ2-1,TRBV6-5,TGTGCCAGCAGTTACTCGACGGACAATGGGCAGTTCTTC,CASSYSTDNGQFF
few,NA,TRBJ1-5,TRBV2,TGTGCCAGCAGCGCCCGGGACAATCAGCCCCAGCATTTT,CASSARDNQPQHF
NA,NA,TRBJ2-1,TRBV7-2,TGTGCCAGCAGCTTAGATGCCAGGGGCCCTGGTAAGTTCTTC,CASSLDARGPGKFF
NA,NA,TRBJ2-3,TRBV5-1,TGCGCCAGCAGCCGCGCCTCTAGCACAGATACGCAGTATTTT,CASSRASSTDTQYF
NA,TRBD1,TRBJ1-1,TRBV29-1,TGCAGCGTCGATGGACAGGGATTGACTGAAGCTTTCTTT,CSVDGQGLTEAFF
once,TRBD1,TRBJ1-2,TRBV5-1,TGCGCCAGCAGCCCTACAGGGGATCGTCATGGCTACACCTTC,CASSPTGDRHGYTF
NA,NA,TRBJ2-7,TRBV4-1,TGCGCCAGCAGCCTGGACAGCCACGAGCAGTACTTC,CASSLDSHEQYF
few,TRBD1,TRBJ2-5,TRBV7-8,TGTACCAGCAGCCCCGGGACAGCCGTAACCCAGTACTTC,CTSSPGTAVTQYF
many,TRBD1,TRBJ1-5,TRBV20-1,TGCAGTGCCTCACCCGGGACAGGGGATAAGCCCCAGCATTTT,CSASPGTGDKPQHF
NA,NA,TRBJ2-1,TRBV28,TGTGCCAGCAGTTTAATCTCTTCCGTCTCGCGTCAGTTCTTC,CASSLISSVSRQFF
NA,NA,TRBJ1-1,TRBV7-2,TGTGCCAGCAGCCCCCAGGTTTTAGCGCCGAACACTGAAGCTTTCTTT,CASSPQVLAPNTEAFF
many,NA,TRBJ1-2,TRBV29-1,TGCAGCGTTGACGGGTTGAACTATGGCTACACCTTC,CSVDGLNYGYTF
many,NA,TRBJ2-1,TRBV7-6,TGTGCCAGCAGTCCGGGCTCCTACAATGAGCAGTTCTTC,CASSPGSYNEQFF
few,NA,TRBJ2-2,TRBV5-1,TGCGCCAGCAGCTTGGAGGCAGGGGCGGACACCGGGGAGCTGTTTTTT,CASSLEAGADTGELFF
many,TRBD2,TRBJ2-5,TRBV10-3,TGTGCCATCAGTGAGCCCGGGACTAGCGGGGGTGAGACCCAGTACTTC,CAISEPGTSGGETQYF
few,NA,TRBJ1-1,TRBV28,TGTGCCACCCGGGACACTGAAGCTTTCTTT,CATRDTEAFF
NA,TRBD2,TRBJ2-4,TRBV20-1,TGCAGTGCTAGAGATAGTAGCGGGGGAAACATTCAGTACTTC,CSARDSSGGNIQYF
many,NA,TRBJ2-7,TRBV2,TGTGCCAGCAGTGACCAGGCAGTCTACGAGCAGTACTTC,CASSDQAVYEQYF
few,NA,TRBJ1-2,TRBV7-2,TGTGCCAGCAGCCCCCGGGGGGCGTATGGCTACACCTTC,CASSPRGAYGYTF
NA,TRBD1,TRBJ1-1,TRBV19,TGTGCCAGCTCCCGGGACAGGGGTTATGAAGCTTTCTTT,CASSRDRGYEAFF
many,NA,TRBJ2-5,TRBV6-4,TGTGCCAGCAGTGACCAGCCCGAAGGGACCCAGTACTTC,CASSDQPEGTQYF
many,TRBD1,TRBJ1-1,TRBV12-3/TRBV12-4,TGTGCCAGCAGTTGGACAGGTGAAGCTTTCTTT,CASSWTGEAFF
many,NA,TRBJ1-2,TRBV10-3,TGTGCCATCAGTGACCGGGCAGCTAACTATGGCTACACCTTC,CAISDRAANYGYTF
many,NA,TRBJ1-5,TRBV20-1,TGCAGTGCTAGAGATGGATTAGGTCAGCCCCAGCATTTT,CSARDGLGQPQHF
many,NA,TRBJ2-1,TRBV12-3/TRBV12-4,TGTGCCAGCAGTTTAGCGGGGGCTATTGAGCAGTTCTTC,CASSLAGAIEQFF
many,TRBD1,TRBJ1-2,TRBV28,TGTGCCACCGCGGACAGGGGAAGTTATGGCTACACCTTC,CATADRGSYGYTF
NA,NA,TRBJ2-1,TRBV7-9,TGTGCCAGCAGCCCACGTGGAACTGCCGCATCCTACAATGAGCAGTTCTTC,CASSPRGTAASYNEQFF
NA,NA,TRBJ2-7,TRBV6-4,TGTGCCAGCAGTGCGGGGCCGTTCTACAATGTGCAGTACTTC,CASSAGPFYNVQYF
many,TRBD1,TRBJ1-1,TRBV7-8,TGTGCCAGCAGCTTTCCCGGGACAGGGGTGGACACTGAAGCTTTCTTT,CASSFPGTGVDTEAFF
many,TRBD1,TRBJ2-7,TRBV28,TGTGCCAGCAGTTTGAGGGGGCAATCCTACGAGCAGTACTTC,CASSLRGQSYEQYF
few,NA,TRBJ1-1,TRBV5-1,TGCGCCAGCAGCTTGCTGGGGCAGATGAACACTGAAGTTTTCTTT,CASSLLGQMNTEVFF
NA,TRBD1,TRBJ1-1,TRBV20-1,TGCAGTGCTAGAGATAGGAGGGGGCCCGGGAGAGCCGAAGCTTTCTTT,CSARDRRGPGRAEAFF